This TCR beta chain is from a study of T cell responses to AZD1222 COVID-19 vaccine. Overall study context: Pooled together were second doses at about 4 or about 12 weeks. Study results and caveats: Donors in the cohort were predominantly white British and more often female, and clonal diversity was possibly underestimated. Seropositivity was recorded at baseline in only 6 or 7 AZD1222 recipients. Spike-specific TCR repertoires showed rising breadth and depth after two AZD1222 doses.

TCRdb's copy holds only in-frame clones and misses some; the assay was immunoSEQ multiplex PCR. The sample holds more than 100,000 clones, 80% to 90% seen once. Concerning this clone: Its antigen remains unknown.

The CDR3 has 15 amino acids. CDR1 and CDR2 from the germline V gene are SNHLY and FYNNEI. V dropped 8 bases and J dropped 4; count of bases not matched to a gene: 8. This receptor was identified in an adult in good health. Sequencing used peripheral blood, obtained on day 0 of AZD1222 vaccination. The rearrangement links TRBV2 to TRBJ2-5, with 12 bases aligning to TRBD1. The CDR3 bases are TGTGCCAGCGGAGGGACAGGGGGCGTACGAGAGACCCAGTACTTC. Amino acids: CASGGTGGVRETQYF.